The 26 T cell receptor beta chains below come from one sample, sequenced in a study of T-cell reconstitution after alpha-beta-depleted transplantation in children. Molecular barcoding with unique molecular identifiers was used for the TCRbeta library. MiXCR, run by TCRdb on the PCR reads, gives a single entry per CDR3 protein. Of almost 500,000 distinct CDR3 sequences in the sample, around 13% were seen once. Sequenced material: PBMCs from the stem cell graft donor, taken from the stem cell graft. The receptors shown here come from a human donor who donated a stem cell graft to a child with combined immunodeficiency.

This clonotype was seen more than once but under ten times. V and J are TRBV11-2 and TRBJ2-5; the match to TRBD1 covers 8 bases. Germline trimming cut 5 bases from V and 5 bases from J; bases unmatched to any gene: 10. CDR1 SGHAT and CDR2 FQNNGV come from the germline V gene. This CDR3 spans 15 amino acids. CDR3 nucleotide sequence: TGTGCCAGCAGCCCGCGACCGGGACAGGAGGAGACCCAGTACTTC. Amino acid sequence: CASSPRPGQEETQYF.

V gene TRBV19 combines with J gene TRBJ2-1; TRBD1 matches at 8 bases. From germline, CDR1 is LNHDA and CDR2 SQIVND (reference sequence). This CDR3 region has 16 residues. Trimming took 5 bases from V and 9 from J; bases not matched to a gene: 15. CDR3 protein: CASSPRDRTQVSEQFF. CDR3 DNA: TGTGCCAGTAGTCCCAGGGACAGGACTCAGGTATCTGAGCAGTTCTTC.

This clonotype was detected a few times. The V call is TRBV30, the J call TRBJ1-4; 10 nucleotides agree with TRBD1. From germline, CDR1 is GTSNPN and CDR2 SVGIG (reference sequence). The CDR3 covers 15 residues. V shed 1 base and J 10 bases; nucleotides not matched to a gene: 9. The DNA of the CDR3 is TGTGCCTGGAGTGGGACAGGGGGGGGCCGGGGAAAACTGTTTTTT. This sequence encodes CAWSGTGGGRGKLFF.

This chain joins TRBV7-8 and TRBJ2-3; a weak D match, TRBD2 (6 bases). This CDR3 contains 16 residues. Germline values: CDR1 SGHVS, CDR2 FQNEAQ. V was clipped by 1 base and J by 0 bases, with 11 bases between them. Here the CDR3 DNA reads TGTGCCAGCAGCTTAGATCTAGCGACTAGCACAGATACGCAGTATTTT. Protein: CASSLDLATSTDTQYF.

The table lists this clonotype with many counts. The V gene is TRBV29-1, the J gene TRBJ1-5; 8 bases map to TRBD1. This CDR3 is 12 amino acids long. Germline V gives CDR1 SQVTM, CDR2 ANQGSEA. After removal of 7 bases from V and 4 bases from J, the junction contained 3 bases not matched to a gene. CDR3 nucleotide sequence: TGCAGCGGAAGGACAGGGAATCAGCCCCAGCATTTT. It encodes CSGRTGNQPQHF.

This clonotype was recorded a few times. V and J are TRBV11-2 and TRBJ2-2; TRBD2 matches 9 bases. The CDR3 contains 14 residues. Germline V gives CDR1 SGHAT, CDR2 FQNNGV. J gave up 6 bases and V 1 base, and 0 bases lay outside the gene matches. The CDR3 sequence is CASSLGGRAGELFF. DNA for the CDR3: TGTGCCAGCAGCTTAGGCGGGAGGGCCGGGGAGCTGTTTTTT.

A few counts support this clonotype. This rearrangement joins TRBV12-3 or TRBV12-4 to TRBJ2-7; 13 positions match TRBD2. The CDR3 totals 14 residues. The V segment lost 7 bases and the J segment 5 bases; nucleotides outside the gene matches: 5. The CDR3 sequence: CASKPGLAGHEQYF. In nucleotides, the CDR3 is TGTGCCAGCAAGCCGGGACTAGCGGGACACGAGCAGTACTTC.

In its sample, this clonotype was seen a few times. This CDR3 reads CSAFPGQDPYEQYF. CDR3 sequence (DNA): TGCAGTGCTTTCCCGGGACAGGACCCCTACGAGCAGTACTTC. The chain employs TRBV20-1 and TRBJ2-7; 8 bases line up with TRBD1. The germline gives CDR1 DFQATT, CDR2 SNEGSKA (reference sequence). The CDR3 has 14 amino acids. V shed 5 bases, J shed 2 bases, and the junction held 8 bases outside the gene matches.

CDR3 protein: CASSVAGTLRLAGGPEQFF. The CDR3 DNA reads as TGTGCCAGCAGCGTAGCCGGGACACTCCGACTAGCGGGAGGGCCTGAGCAGTTCTTC. The V and J genes are TRBV9 and TRBJ2-1; 14 bases match TRBD2. CDR3 size: 19 residues. V dropped 0 bases and J dropped 9; count of bases not matched to a gene: 14. In germline, CDR1 is SGDLS, CDR2 YYNGEE.

This clonotype was observed a few times. The genes are TRBV6-4 and TRBJ2-5; D remains unclear. The ends were cut back, 0 bases at V and 5 bases at J, with 7 bases in the middle. Per germline, CDR1 MRHNA and CDR2 SNTAGT. This CDR3 contains 13 residues. The CDR3, as DNA: TGTGCCAGCAGTGACTCTTTAGGGGAGACCCAGTACTTC. Amino acid sequence: CASSDSLGETQYF.

This clonotype was recorded many times. This chain joins TRBV5-6 and TRBJ2-5; unclear D gene. The V end was cut by 1 base, the J end by 6 bases, with 22 bases between. The CDR3 is 17 amino acids. Germline V CDR1 and CDR2: SGHDT, YYEEEE. CDR3 in DNA: TGTGCCAGCAGCTTGCCACACTATAAGGACGGCTTACAGACCCAGTACTTC. Encoded protein: CASSLPHYKDGLQTQYF.

V is TRBV6-5 and J is TRBJ2-5; D possibly matches TRBD1 or TRBD2 (6 bases each). The CDR3 extends over 15 amino acids. V lost 4 bases to trimming and J lost 5 bases, with 17 bases between them. Germline lookup yields CDR1 MNHEY and CDR2 SVGAGI. The CDR3 reads CASSSHRAGKETQYF. The CDR3 region has the DNA TGTGCCAGCAGTTCGCACAGGGCGGGAAAGGAGACCCAGTACTTC.

The rearrangement uses TRBV20-1 and TRBJ2-3, with D possibly being TRBD2 (6 bases). CDR1 and CDR2 from the germline V gene are DFQATT and SNEGSKA (reference sequence). The CDR3 runs 15 residues. Trimming removed 0 bases from V and 6 bases from J, with 16 bases in between. The CDR3 is CSARDVERVGDTQYF. The CDR3 DNA reads TGCAGTGCTAGAGATGTGGAGCGGGTAGGGGATACGCAGTATTTT.

This clonotype was found a few times. The gene calls are TRBV5-1 and TRBJ2-3; 11 bases align to TRBD1. Per germline, CDR1 SGHRS and CDR2 YFSETQ. This CDR3 has 14 residues. Germline trimming cut 4 bases from V and 5 bases from J; bases unmatched to any gene: 3. The DNA for the CDR3 is TGCGCCAGCAGCACGGGACAGGGGGAAGATACGCAGTATTTT. Amino acid sequence: CASSTGQGEDTQYF.

Comments on this clonotype: One junction end does not reproduce the germline sequence, and a read error may be involved. V is TRBV20-1 and J is TRBJ1-1, with a possible D match to TRBD1 (6 bases). The CDR3 extends over 14 amino acids. CDR1 is DFQATT and CDR2 is SNEGSKA in the germline V gene (reference sequence). The CDR3 here is CCARATTGNTEAFF. In nucleotides, the CDR3 is TGCTGTGCTAGAGCCACGACAGGTAACACTGAAGCTTTCTTT.

The chain carries TRBV19 and TRBJ2-1; D remains unclear. Trimming left V 3 bases short and J 0 bases short, with 6 bases between. The CDR3 is 14 amino acids. Germline V gene lookup returns CDR1 LNHDA and CDR2 SQIVND (reference sequence). The CDR3 DNA reads as TGTGCCAGTAGTATTCCCCTCTCCTACAATGAGCAGTTCTTC. It specifies CASSIPLSYNEQFF.

The J gene is TRBJ2-5, the V gene TRBV12-3 or TRBV12-4, with 7 bases matching TRBD2. V gave up 8 bases and J gave up 4 bases; unmatched junction bases: 7. The CDR3 length is 13 residues. This CDR3 reads CASYRSGGETQYF. The CDR3 DNA reads as TGTGCCAGCTACCGTTCGGGGGGAGAGACCCAGTACTTC.

This clonotype was detected a few times. The chain carries TRBV5-5 and TRBJ1-3; 10 nucleotides match TRBD1. CDR1 and CDR2 (germline): SGHKS, YYEKEE (reference sequence). The CDR3 extends over 18 amino acids. V trimming: 3 bases; J trimming: 0 bases; junction bases outside the gene matches: 9. CDR3 coding DNA: TGTGCCAGCAGCTCGTCCCGGGACAGGGGTCCCTCTGGAAACACCATATATTTT. Amino acid sequence: CASSSSRDRGPSGNTIYF. Complete variable domain (other parts from reference TRBV5-5 and TRBJ1-3): DAGVTQSPTHLIKTRGQQVTLRCSPISGHKSVSWYQQVLGQGPQFIFQYYEKEERGRGNFPDRFSARQFPNYSSELNVNALLLGDSALYLCASSSSRDRGPSGNTIYFGEGSWLTVV.

This chain connects TRBV6-2 or TRBV6-3 to TRBJ1-2; D not certain. The CDR3 contains 11 residues. Germline CDR1 MNHEY, CDR2 SVGEGT. V dropped 6 bases and J dropped 5 bases, with 7 bases sitting between them. CDR3 amino acids: CASSHNYGYTF. The CDR3 nucleotides read TGTGCCAGCAGCCACAATTATGGCTACACCTTC.

This sequence joins TRBV6-1 and TRBJ2-6; D possibly corresponds to TRBD1 (5 bases). Per germline, CDR1 MNHNS and CDR2 SASEGT. V was shortened by 6 bases and J by 4 bases, with 19 bases between the two germline ends. This CDR3 contains 17 residues. CDR3 bases: TGTGCCAGCAGGGGGTATCGTCAGGGAACGGGGGCCAACGTCCTGACTTTC. Residues: CASRGYRQGTGANVLTF.

The J gene is TRBJ1-5, the V gene TRBV4-3; D is unresolved. Per the germline V gene, CDR1 is LGHNA and CDR2 is YSLEER. V dropped 1 base and J dropped 3 bases, with 4 bases sitting between them. This CDR3 has 13 residues. This chain's CDR3 is CASSQVINQPQHF. For the CDR3, the DNA is TGCGCCAGCAGCCAAGTGATCAATCAGCCCCAGCATTTT.

The CDR3 nucleotides read TGCAGCGCCCTAGGGACAGGGGACTACGAGCAGTACTTC. Translated: CSALGTGDYEQYF. The chain joins TRBV29-1 to TRBJ2-7; 10 positions match TRBD1. CDR3 length equals 13 residues. Per the germline V gene, CDR1 is SQVTM and CDR2 is ANQGSEA. Germline trimming cut 7 bases from V and 3 bases from J; bases unmatched to any gene: 6.

This clonotype was counted at least ten times. The chain has TRBV6-2 or TRBV6-3 and TRBJ2-1; 8 positions match TRBD2. J gave up 1 base and V 5 bases, and 1 base lay outside the gene matches. Germline lookup yields CDR1 MNHEY and CDR2 SVGEGT. The CDR3 length is 14 residues. CDR3 bases: TGTGCCAGCAGTCGGGGGGGTTCCTACAATGAGCAGTTCTTC. Protein sequence: CASSRGGSYNEQFF.

This clonotype was observed a few times. This chain links TRBV20-1 with TRBJ2-1; 11 bases are a match to TRBD2. V lost 1 base, J lost 0 bases, and 2 bases stayed unmatched. This CDR3 is 16 amino acids long. The germline V gene encodes CDR1 DFQATT and CDR2 SNEGSKA (reference sequence). The DNA for the CDR3 is TGCAGTGCTAGAGCGGGACTAGCGGCCTCCTACAATGAGCAGTTCTTC. This gives the protein CSARAGLAASYNEQFF.

At least ten counts were recorded for this clonotype. The genes are TRBV28 and TRBJ2-3, with 9 nucleotides matching TRBD2. With V trimmed by 8 bases and J by 5 bases, 8 bases remained unmatched. Germline-derived CDR1 and CDR2 are MDHEN and SYDVKM. The CDR3 totals 14 residues. CDR3 DNA sequence: TGTGCCAGCGAACCGGGACTAGCCATAGATACGCAGTATTTT. Translating gives CASEPGLAIDTQYF.

In its sample, this clonotype was seen many times. The CDR3 DNA follows: TGTGCCAGCAGTTTTTGGGGGGCCCAAGAGACCCAGTACTTC. It translates to CASSFWGAQETQYF. This sequence joins TRBV28 and TRBJ2-5; perhaps D is TRBD1 or TRBD2 (6 bases each). The CDR3 contains 14 residues. Deletions cut 3 bases from V and 1 base from J, with 9 bases between. CDR1 and CDR2 (germline): MDHEN, SYDVKM.